This T cell receptor (beta chain) comes out of a study of shared clonotypes between healthy human individuals. Study at large: Each donor had three CD4 naive, three CD4 memory, two CD8 naive and one CD8 memory plate.

Measured with immunoSEQ multiplex PCR; TCRdb has only the in-frame clones, and not every one. The sample yields some 2,000,000 clones, 85% to 95% seen once. General study results and limits: The expectation was that sequencing depth would affect clonotype sharing among donors.

The length of the CDR3 is 15 residues. The V end lost 2 bases, the J end lost 5 bases, and 12 bases lay between the germline ends. Germline V gives CDR1 WSHSY, CDR2 SAAADI. About this clone: Its antigen is not known.

Those who donated were healthy HIV-negative adults, with no recent acute infections or vaccinations reported. A CD45RA-negative memory subset and a CD45RA+ naive subset were separated from the CD4+ cells. V and J are TRBV10-2 and TRBJ2-2; D is perhaps TRBD2 (5 bases). This sequence was found in a man between 18 and 29 years old in good health. Specimen: naive CD4+ T cells sorted from blood. Subset given: CD45RA+ positively selected. This chain's CDR3 is CASSEASLNTGELFF. The CDR3 DNA is TGCGCCAGCAGTGAGGCTAGCTTGAATACCGGGGAGCTGTTTTTT.